A selection of T cell receptor beta chains follows, all from one sample in a study of vaccination and CD4 T cells after COVID-19. MiXCR was run by TCRdb on the PCR reads, yielding one entry per CDR3 protein. The sample records about 15,000 distinct CDR3 sequences, about 40% being singletons. No antigens are known for them. The sample was cultured CD4+ T cells from blood. All receptors come from a human donor with COVID-19. Both conserved end residues are part of each CDR3. D genes are given only for firm matches. For some rows the clone size is stated as once, few or many, or as a class when expanded; others skip it.

TRBJ2-3,TRBV6-1,NA,NA,TGTGCCAGCAGTGGGAGGGCCCTTTCCTCCGATACGCAGTATTTT,CASSGRALSSDTQYF
TRBJ1-1,TRBV7-9,NA,few,TGTGCCAGCAGCTTAGGAGGGGGGGGAGACACTGAAGCTTTCTTT,CASSLGGGGDTEAFF
TRBJ2-7,TRBV6-5,TRBD2,NA,TGTGCCAGCAGTTTAGGACTAGCGGGGGCTGGTTCCGAGCAGTACTTC,CASSLGLAGAGSEQYF
TRBJ1-1,TRBV9,NA,NA,TGTGCCAGCAGCCGCTCCTCGGGGGTCGGCACTGAAGCTTTCTTT,CASSRSSGVGTEAFF
TRBJ1-6,TRBV11-2,NA,few,TGTGCCAGCTCAGGGACGCAAGTCACCCTCCACTTT,CASSGTQVTLHF
TRBJ1-2,TRBV7-2,TRBD1,few,TGTGCCAGCAGCTTAAACCCCTCGACAGGGAAAGGCTACACCTTC,CASSLNPSTGKGYTF
TRBJ2-3,TRBV6-4,NA,NA,TGTGCCAGCAGCGACCAGACAGATACGCAGTATTTT,CASSDQTDTQYF
TRBJ1-5,TRBV19,NA,NA,TGTGCCAGTAGTATAGCGGTGGATCTTTCCAATCAGCCCCAGCATTTT,CASSIAVDLSNQPQHF
TRBJ1-2,TRBV6-1,NA,NA,TGTGCCAGCAGTGAAGCCTCCCAGGGGAACTATGGCTACACCTTC,CASSEASQGNYGYTF
TRBJ2-7,TRBV28,NA,NA,TGTGCCAGCAGTCCCGGGACTTATACCCGAAGCCACTTC,CASSPGTYTRSHF
TRBJ2-7,TRBV5-6,NA,NA,TGTGCCAGCAGCCTAACCGGGGGGCCGCAGCCCTACGAGCAGTACTTC,CASSLTGGPQPYEQYF